This T cell receptor beta chain originates from a study of pediatric ulcerative colitis. Germline CDR1 and CDR2: LGHNA and YNFKEQ. CDR3 length: 18 amino acids. Trimming removed 0 bases at V and 1 base at J, with 18 bases between. The table came from immunoSEQ multiplex PCR; TCRdb's copy has only in-frame clones and leaves some out. There are about 64,000 clones in the sample; 77% occur only once, and under 6.5% lies in the top ten. The chain has TRBV4-2 and TRBJ1-2; unclear D gene. Sequencing was done on a sample of blood. The TCR was taken from a boy aged 5-17 years with moderate ulcerative colitis. CDR3 residues: CASSQEGISPRGNYGYTF. The DNA of the CDR3 is TGTGCCAGCAGCCAAGAGGGGATTAGTCCCCGGGGTAACTATGGCTACACCTTC.